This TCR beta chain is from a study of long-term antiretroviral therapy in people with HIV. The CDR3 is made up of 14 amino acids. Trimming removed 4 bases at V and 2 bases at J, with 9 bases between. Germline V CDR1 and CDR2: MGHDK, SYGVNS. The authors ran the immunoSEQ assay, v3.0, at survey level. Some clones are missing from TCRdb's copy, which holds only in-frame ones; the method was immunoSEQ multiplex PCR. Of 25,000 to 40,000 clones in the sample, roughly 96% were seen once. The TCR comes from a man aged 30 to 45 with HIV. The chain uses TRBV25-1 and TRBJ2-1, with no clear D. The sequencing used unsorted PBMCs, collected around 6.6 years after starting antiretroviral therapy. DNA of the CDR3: TGTGCCAGCAGTGTGGTTTTAGCCTACAATGAGCAGTTCTTC. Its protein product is CASSVVLAYNEQFF.